A single sample gave rise to the 2 T cell receptor beta chains below, sequenced in a study of blood T cell repertoires in COVID-19. Libraries were prepared by immunoSEQ multiplex PCR; TCRdb keeps only in-frame clonotypes and omits some of them. Of roughly 91,000 clones in the sample, 82% are singletons; the top ten hold 1.2%. Sequencing was done on a sample of peripheral blood. These receptors came from an elderly woman with acute or convalescent COVID-19.

The chain carries TRBV5-1 and TRBJ2-7, with 7 bases fitting TRBD1. J lost 2 bases, V lost 4 bases, and 9 bases had no gene match. The CDR3 has 15 residues. Germline CDR1 SGHRS, CDR2 YFSETQ. In nucleotides, the CDR3 is TGCGCCAGCAGCGAGACAGGGATTCATCCCTACGAGCAGTACTTC. Translation gives CASSETGIHPYEQYF.

This chain connects TRBV5-4 to TRBJ1-2, with D uncertain. Germline V CDR1 and CDR2: SGHNT, YYREEE (reference sequence). The CDR3 is made up of 15 amino acids. V was trimmed by 0 bases and J by 4 bases, leaving 13 bases between them. The CDR3 loop is CASSLVHGEGYGYTF. In DNA, the CDR3 is TGTGCCAGCAGCTTGGTCCACGGGGAGGGCTATGGCTACACCTTC. Together with reference TRBV5-4 and TRBJ1-2, the CDR3 gives the full variable domain: ETGVTQSPTHLIKTRGQQVTLRCSSQSGHNTVSWYQQALGQGPQFIFQYYREEENGRGNFPPRFSGLQFPNYSSELNVNALELDDSALYLCASSLVHGEGYGYTFGSGTRLTVV.